Listed here are 8 T cell receptor beta chains from one sample, sequenced in a study of cytomegalovirus exposure and HLA in healthy donors. This PCR relied on a set of 60 Vbeta primers and 13 Jbeta primers. Sequencing used immunoSEQ multiplex PCR; TCRdb keeps in-frame clones, though not all of them. This sample has 150,000 to 200,000 clones; over 70% occur once, and the top ten carry around 2.4%. The sample taken for sequencing was PBMCs. These receptor sequences come from a woman aged 25-40 years in good health and CMV-seronegative.

As to this clone: The missing conserved phenylalanine or tryptophan at the end of this CDR3 makes a read error likely. The V gene is TRBV5-1, the J gene TRBJ2-7, with TRBD2 matching 14 bases. Germline values: CDR1 SGHRS, CDR2 YFSETQ. Trimming at V came to 3 bases and at J to 3 bases, leaving 11 bases not matched to a gene. The CDR3 is made up of 18 amino acids. CDR3 loop: CASSSPGTSGGSYYEQYC. As DNA, the CDR3 is TGCGCCAGCAGCTCACCCGGGACTAGCGGGGGATCTTACTACGAGCAGTACTGC.

This clone was detected only a few times. This sequence joins TRBV7-3 and TRBJ1-5; tentative D call: TRBD1 (5 bases). V lost 5 bases, J lost 11 bases, and 22 bases lay in between. The CDR3 runs to 15 residues. The V gene's germline CDR1 is SGHTA and CDR2 FQGTGA. DNA of the CDR3: TGTGCCAGCAGCCCCCCGGGACTGAGCGTTTGGGCCCAGCATTTT. Protein sequence: CASSPPGLSVWAQHF.

This chain joins TRBV11-2 and TRBJ1-6; D uncertain. Germline assignment: CDR1 SGHAT and CDR2 FQNNGV. This CDR3 has 14 amino acids. V was shortened by 3 bases and J by 5 bases, with 8 bases between the two germline ends. CDR3: CASSFRGNNSPLHF. The CDR3 DNA reads TGTGCCAGCAGCTTTCGGGGAAATAATTCACCCCTCCACTTT.

This clone appeared a single time. The chain employs TRBV5-4 and TRBJ2-5, with 7 bases fitting TRBD2. Per the germline V gene, CDR1 is SGHNT and CDR2 is YYREEE (reference sequence). Trimming cost V 0 bases and J 1 base; bases outside gene matches: 3. This CDR3 contains 15 residues. The chain's CDR3 is CASSLGGTTQETQYF. The CDR3, as DNA: TGTGCCAGCAGCTTGGGGGGGACTACCCAAGAGACCCAGTACTTC.

This clone has only one observation. The chain joins TRBV28 to TRBJ2-5; 8 bases agree with TRBD1. This CDR3 contains 16 residues. With 4 bases clipped from V and 2 bases from J, the junction kept 9 bases outside the gene matches. Germline V gene data show CDR1 as MDHEN and CDR2 as SYDVKM. CDR3 region: CASSSVLGQGQETQYF. CDR3 sequence (DNA): TGTGCCAGCAGTTCAGTTCTCGGACAGGGTCAAGAGACCCAGTACTTC.

The chain recombines TRBV6-5 with TRBJ1-4; the match to TRBD1 covers 7 bases. Germline CDR1 reads MNHEY; CDR2 reads SVGAGI. This CDR3 contains 15 residues. J lost 8 bases, V lost 3 bases, and 9 bases had no gene match. The CDR3 coding sequence is TGTGCCAGCAGTTATTCGACAGGGTTTGGGGAAAAACTGTTTTTT. Its translation is CASSYSTGFGEKLFF.

The chain couples TRBV30 to TRBJ1-4; tentatively, D is TRBD1 (6 bases). CDR1 is GTSNPN and CDR2 is SVGIG in the germline V gene (reference sequence). The V gene lost 2 bases and the J gene lost 5 bases, with 9 bases spanning the gap. This CDR3 is built from 13 residues. Here the CDR3 reads CAWSWGRNEKLFF. In DNA, the CDR3 is TGTGCCTGGAGTTGGGGGCGGAATGAAAAACTGTTTTTT. Full variable domain (outside the CDR3, taken from reference TRBV30 and TRBJ1-4): SQTIHQWPATLVQPVGSPLSLECTVEGTSNPNLYWYRQAAGRGLQLLFYSVGIGQISSEVPQNLSASRPQDRQFILSSKKLLLSDSGFYLCAWSWGRNEKLFFGSGTQLSVL.

The genes are TRBV2 and TRBJ2-2, with 12 bases that match TRBD1. J was trimmed by 4 bases and V by 6 bases; bases with no gene match: 12. Germline V gives CDR1 SNHLY, CDR2 FYNNEI. The CDR3 contains 18 residues. The CDR3 region has the DNA TGTGCCAGCAGAGGGACAGGGGGCGCCGGGAGGAGCACCGGGGAGCTGTTTTTT. It yields the protein CASRGTGGAGRSTGELFF.